This record concerns one T cell receptor (beta chain) sequence. This PCR relied on a set of 60 Vbeta primers and 13 Jbeta primers. Only in-frame clones appear in the TCRdb table, and some are missing; sequencing was by immunoSEQ multiplex PCR. Among 250,000 or so clones listed, around 81% were seen once. The sample comes from a study of cytomegalovirus exposure and HLA in healthy donors. From germline, CDR1 is SEHNR and CDR2 FQNEAQ (reference sequence). This CDR3 is 15 amino acids long. Trimming at V came to 5 bases and at J to 7 bases, leaving 7 bases not matched to a gene. The receptor comes from a woman aged 55-75 years in good health and CMV-seropositive. The specimen was PBMCs. The chain links TRBV7-9 to TRBJ2-1; 11 bases line up with TRBD2. In nucleotides, the CDR3 is TGTGCCAGCAGCCCTCCCGCTAGCGGGAGGAATGAGCAGTTCTTC. It yields the protein CASSPPASGRNEQFF.